These T cell receptor beta chains were read from a single sample in a study of T-cell reconstitution after alpha-beta-depleted transplantation in children. TCRdb redid the calling of the PCR reads with MiXCR, one entry per CDR3 protein. Of roughly 30,000 distinct CDR3 sequences detected, roughly 6.7% appear once; the ten largest clones hold approximately 30%. Sample: peripheral blood, taken 60 days after TCRalphabeta/CD19-depleted stem cell transplant. These receptors originate from a child in the first two years of life who had a stem cell transplant for acute myeloid leukemia, so the T cells may come from the graft donor. Both conserved end residues are part of each CDR3. The D gene is left open where the match is weak. For some rows the clone size is stated as once, few or many, or as a class when expanded; others skip it.

d_call	clone_size	v_call	j_call	cdr3_aa	cdr3_nt
.	many	TRBV4-2	TRBJ2-1	CASSPLGGEQFF	TGTGCCAGCAGCCCCCTCGGGGGTGAGCAGTTCTTC
.	many	TRBV3-1	TRBJ2-2	CASSLLRGGELFF	TGTGCCAGCAGCCTACTGCGGGGCGGGGAGCTGTTTTTT
.	many	TRBV7-9	TRBJ2-5	CASSLLTGRQETQYF	TGTGCCAGCAGCTTACTTACAGGGAGGCAAGAGACCCAGTACTTC
TRBD1	.	TRBV6-2/TRBV6-3	TRBJ2-7	CASNLAPDRGEASYEQYF	TGTGCCAGCAATCTGGCTCCTGACAGGGGAGAGGCCTCCTACGAGCAGTACTTC
.	many	TRBV24-1	TRBJ2-7	CATSETTGPYSEQYF	TGTGCCACCAGTGAAACAACAGGACCCTACAGCGAGCAGTACTTC
.	many	TRBV12-3/TRBV12-4	TRBJ2-5	CASSFGRGQYF	TGTGCCAGCTCCTTCGGGCGGGGCCAGTACTTC
.	.	TRBV7-6	TRBJ2-3	CASTLRGRGATDTQYF	TGTGCCAGCACCCTACGGGGTCGGGGCGCCACAGATACGCAGTATTTT
TRBD1	many	TRBV5-1	TRBJ2-7	CASSLVPPGQGLYEQYF	TGCGCCAGCAGCTTGGTCCCACCGGGACAGGGGCTTTACGAGCAGTACTTC
.	.	TRBV6-2/TRBV6-3	TRBJ2-3	CASSLRAGSTDTQYF	TGTGCCAGCAGCCTCCGCGCAGGGAGCACAGATACGCAGTATTTT
.	many	TRBV7-9	TRBJ1-2	CASSLAGQGTNYGYTF	TGTGCCAGCAGCTTAGCGGGCCAGGGTACTAACTATGGCTACACCTTC
TRBD2	.	TRBV7-9	TRBJ2-6	CASSLLADSSGANVLTF	TGTGCCAGCAGCTTACTAGCGGATAGCTCTGGGGCCAACGTCCTGACTTTC
.	many	TRBV7-9	TRBJ2-5	CASSPGVELKRQETQYF	TGTGCCAGCAGCCCCGGAGTAGAGCTTAAGCGCCAAGAGACCCAGTACTTC
.	many	TRBV29-1	TRBJ2-5	CSVAGGPQETQYF	TGCAGCGTTGCCGGGGGTCCACAAGAGACCCAGTACTTC
.	many	TRBV7-2	TRBJ2-5	CASSLNREGETQYF	TGTGCCAGCAGCTTGAACAGGGAGGGCGAGACCCAGTACTTC
TRBD2	few	TRBV3-1	TRBJ2-3	CASSQGLAGLTDTQYF	TGTGCCAGCAGCCAAGGACTAGCGGGCCTCACAGATACGCAGTATTTT
TRBD2	many	TRBV9	TRBJ2-1	CASSVGLASYNEQFF	TGTGCCAGCAGCGTAGGACTAGCATCCTACAATGAGCAGTTCTTC
.	many	TRBV9	TRBJ1-2	CASSVEGYHGYTF	TGTGCCAGCAGCGTAGAAGGGTACCATGGCTACACCTTC
.	.	TRBV27	TRBJ2-7	CASSPGISYEQYF	TGTGCCAGCAGTCCCGGGATATCCTACGAGCAGTACTTC
.	many	TRBV11-2	TRBJ2-5	CASSLGLTAKGSETQYF	TGTGCCAGCAGCTTAGGTCTAACGGCGAAGGGATCAGAGACCCAGTACTTC
.	many	TRBV13	TRBJ2-7	CASSLGRRWGYEQYF	TGTGCCAGCAGCTTAGGACGGAGGTGGGGTTACGAGCAGTACTTC
TRBD1	.	TRBV27	TRBJ1-5	CASKGAGQPQHF	TGTGCCAGCAAGGGGGCGGGTCAGCCCCAGCATTTT
.	many	TRBV29-1	TRBJ2-7	CSVTSGPGSSYEQYF	TGCAGCGTGACGTCTGGACCAGGGAGCTCCTACGAGCAGTACTTC
.	many	TRBV7-9	TRBJ2-7	CASSLGWQKLSYEQYF	TGTGCCAGCAGCTTAGGGTGGCAGAAGCTTTCCTACGAGCAGTACTTC
.	few	TRBV30	TRBJ1-5	CAWSGRGGQPQHF	TGTGCCTGGAGTGGGCGGGGGGGACAGCCCCAGCATTTT
.	many	TRBV7-9	TRBJ1-6	CASTSTASSYNSPLHF	TGTGCCAGCACCTCGACAGCGAGCTCCTATAATTCACCCCTCCACTTT
.	many	TRBV28	TRBJ2-1	CASSYPRGGYNEQFF	TGTGCCAGCAGTTACCCTAGGGGGGGCTACAATGAGCAGTTCTTC
TRBD1	many	TRBV5-5	TRBJ2-1	CASSAGTGSEQFF	TGTGCCAGCAGTGCCGGGACAGGGTCGGAGCAGTTCTTC
.	few	TRBV10-3	TRBJ2-5	CAIGGEGGEETQYF	TGTGCCATCGGAGGGGAAGGGGGCGAAGAGACCCAGTACTTC